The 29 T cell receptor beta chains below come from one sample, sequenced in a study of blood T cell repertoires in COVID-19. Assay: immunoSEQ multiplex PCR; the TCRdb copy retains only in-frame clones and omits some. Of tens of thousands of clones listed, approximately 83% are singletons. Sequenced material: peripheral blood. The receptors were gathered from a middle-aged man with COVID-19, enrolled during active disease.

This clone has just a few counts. The CDR3 sequence: CASSLNPSDSPLHF. The DNA of the CDR3 is TGTGCCAGCAGCCTCAACCCATCGGATTCACCCCTCCACTTT. J is TRBJ1-6 and V is TRBV5-4, with no clear D. The CDR3 runs 14 residues. Per the germline V gene, CDR1 is SGHNT and CDR2 is YYREEE (reference sequence). V gave up 4 bases and J gave up 8 bases, with 13 bases separating them.

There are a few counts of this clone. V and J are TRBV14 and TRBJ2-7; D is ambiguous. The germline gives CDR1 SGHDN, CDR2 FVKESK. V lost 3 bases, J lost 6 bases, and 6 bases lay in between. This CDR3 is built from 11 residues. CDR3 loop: CASSQNFEQYF. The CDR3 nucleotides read TGTGCCAGCAGCCAGAACTTCGAGCAGTACTTC.

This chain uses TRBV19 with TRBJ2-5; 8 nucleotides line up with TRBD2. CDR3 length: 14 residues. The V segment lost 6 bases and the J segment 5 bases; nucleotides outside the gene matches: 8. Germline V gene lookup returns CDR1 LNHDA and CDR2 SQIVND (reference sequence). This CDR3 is CASRPSGRGETQYF. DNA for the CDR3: TGTGCCAGTAGACCCAGCGGGAGAGGGGAGACCCAGTACTTC.

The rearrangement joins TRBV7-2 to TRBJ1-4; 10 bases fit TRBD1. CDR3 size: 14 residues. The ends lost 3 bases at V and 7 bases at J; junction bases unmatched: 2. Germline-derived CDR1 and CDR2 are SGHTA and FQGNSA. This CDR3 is CASSFRTGGEKLFF. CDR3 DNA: TGTGCCAGCAGCTTCAGGACAGGGGGTGAAAAACTGTTTTTT.

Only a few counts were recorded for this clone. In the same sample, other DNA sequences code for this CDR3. CDR3 amino acids: CASSIDPGAETFGNQPQHF. As DNA, the CDR3 is TGTGCCAGTAGTATAGATCCAGGGGCCGAGACTTTCGGTAATCAGCCCCAGCATTTT. V usage is TRBV19 and J usage is TRBJ1-5; D perhaps matches TRBD1 (6 bases). The CDR3 consists of 19 residues. Germline lookup yields CDR1 LNHDA and CDR2 SQIVND (reference sequence). The V end was cut by 0 bases, the J end by 4 bases, with 22 bases between.

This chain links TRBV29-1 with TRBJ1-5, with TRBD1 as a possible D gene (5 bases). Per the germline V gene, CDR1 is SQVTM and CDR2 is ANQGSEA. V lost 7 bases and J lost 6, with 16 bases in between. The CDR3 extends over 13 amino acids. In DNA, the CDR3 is TGCAGCGCTCAGGAGGGGCGAGGTCAGCCCCAGCATTTT. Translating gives CSAQEGRGQPQHF.

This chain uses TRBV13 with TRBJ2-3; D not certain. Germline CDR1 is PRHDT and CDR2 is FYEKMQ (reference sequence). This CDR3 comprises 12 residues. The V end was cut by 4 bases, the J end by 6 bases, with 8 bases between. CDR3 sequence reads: CASSSLLDTQYF. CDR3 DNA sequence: TGTGCCAGCAGCTCCCTGTTGGATACGCAGTATTTT.

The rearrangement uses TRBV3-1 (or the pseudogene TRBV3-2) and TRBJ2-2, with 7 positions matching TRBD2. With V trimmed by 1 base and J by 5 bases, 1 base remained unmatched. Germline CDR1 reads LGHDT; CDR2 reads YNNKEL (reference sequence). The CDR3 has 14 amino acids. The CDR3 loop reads CASSQGGGTGELFF. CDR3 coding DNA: TGTGCCAGCAGCCAAGGGGGGGGAACCGGGGAGCTGTTTTTT.

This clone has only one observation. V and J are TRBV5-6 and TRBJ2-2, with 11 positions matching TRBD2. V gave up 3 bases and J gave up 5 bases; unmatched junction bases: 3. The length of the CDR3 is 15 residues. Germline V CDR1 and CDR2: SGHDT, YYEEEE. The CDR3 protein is CASSYSGRGTGELFF. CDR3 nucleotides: TGTGCCAGCAGCTATAGCGGGAGGGGGACCGGGGAGCTGTTTTTT. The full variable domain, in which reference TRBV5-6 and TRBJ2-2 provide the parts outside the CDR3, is DAGVTQSPTHLIKTRGQQVTLRCSPKSGHDTVSWYQQALGQGPQFIFQYYEEEERQRGNFPDRFSGHQFPNYSSELNVNALLLGDSALYLCASSYSGRGTGELFFGEGSRLTVL.

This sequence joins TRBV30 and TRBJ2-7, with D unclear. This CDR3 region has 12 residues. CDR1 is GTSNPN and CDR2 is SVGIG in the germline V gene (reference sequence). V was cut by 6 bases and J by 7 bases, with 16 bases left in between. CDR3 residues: CACHSGLMEQYF. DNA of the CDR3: TGTGCCTGCCACAGTGGCCTAATGGAGCAGTACTTC.

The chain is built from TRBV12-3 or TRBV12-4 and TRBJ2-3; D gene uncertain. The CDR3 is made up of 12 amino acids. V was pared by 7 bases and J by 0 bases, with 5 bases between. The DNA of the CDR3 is TGTGCCAGCACTACTAGCACAGATACGCAGTATTTT. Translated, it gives CASTTSTDTQYF.

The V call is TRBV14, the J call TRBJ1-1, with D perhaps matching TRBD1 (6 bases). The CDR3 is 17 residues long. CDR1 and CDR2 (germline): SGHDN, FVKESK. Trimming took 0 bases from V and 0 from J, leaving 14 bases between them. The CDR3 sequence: CASSQDWTEYVNTEAFF. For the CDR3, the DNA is TGTGCCAGCAGCCAAGATTGGACAGAGTATGTGAACACTGAAGCTTTCTTT. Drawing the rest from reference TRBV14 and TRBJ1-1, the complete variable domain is EAGVTQFPSHSVIEKGQTVTLRCDPISGHDNLYWYRRVMGKEIKFLLHFVKESKQDESGMPNNRFLAERTGGTYSTLKVQPAELEDSGVYFCASSQDWTEYVNTEAFFGQGTRLTVV.

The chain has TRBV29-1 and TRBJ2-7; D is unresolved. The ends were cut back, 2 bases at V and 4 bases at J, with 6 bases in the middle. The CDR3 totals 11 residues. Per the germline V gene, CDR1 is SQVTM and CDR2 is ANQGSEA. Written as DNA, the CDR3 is TGCAGCGTTGAACTGTTTTACGAGCAGTACTTC. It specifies CSVELFYEQYF.

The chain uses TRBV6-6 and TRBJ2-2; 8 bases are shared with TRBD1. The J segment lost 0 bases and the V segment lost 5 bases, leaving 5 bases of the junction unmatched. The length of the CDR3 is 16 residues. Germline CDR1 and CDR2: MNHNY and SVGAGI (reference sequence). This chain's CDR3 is CASSTGQGTNTGELFF. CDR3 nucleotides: TGTGCCAGCAGTACCGGACAGGGAACGAACACCGGGGAGCTGTTTTTT.

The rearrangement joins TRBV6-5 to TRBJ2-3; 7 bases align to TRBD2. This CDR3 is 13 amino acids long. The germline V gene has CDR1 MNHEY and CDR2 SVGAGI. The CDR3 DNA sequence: TGTGCGTCGGCGGGAGCGGGTGCGGATACGCAGTATTTT. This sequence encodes CASAGAGADTQYF.

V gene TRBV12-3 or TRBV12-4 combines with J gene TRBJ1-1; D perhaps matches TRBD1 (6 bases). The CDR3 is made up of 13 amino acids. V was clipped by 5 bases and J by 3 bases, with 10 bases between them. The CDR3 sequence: CASSIRQDTEAFF. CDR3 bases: TGTGCCAGCAGTATTCGACAGGACACTGAAGCTTTCTTT.

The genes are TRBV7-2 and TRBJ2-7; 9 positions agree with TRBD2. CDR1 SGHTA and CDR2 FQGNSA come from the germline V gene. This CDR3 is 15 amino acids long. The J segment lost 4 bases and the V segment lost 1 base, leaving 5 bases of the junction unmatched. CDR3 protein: CASSLGGLAGYEQYF. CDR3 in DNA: TGTGCCAGCAGCTTAGGGGGTCTAGCGGGGTACGAGCAGTACTTC.

CDR3 DNA sequence: TGCGCCAGCAGCCCTCCCGGAGTGGCCTACGAGCAGTACTTC. It yields the protein CASSPPGVAYEQYF. The chain links TRBV5-1 to TRBJ2-7; D call uncertain. The length of the CDR3 is 14 residues. Germline-derived CDR1 and CDR2 are SGHRS and YFSETQ. V gave up 4 bases and J gave up 2 bases, with 13 bases separating them.

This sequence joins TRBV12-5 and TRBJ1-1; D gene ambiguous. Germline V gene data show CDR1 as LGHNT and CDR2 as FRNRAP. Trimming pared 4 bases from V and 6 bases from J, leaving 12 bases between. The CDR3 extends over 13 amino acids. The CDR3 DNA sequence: TGTGCTAGTGGTTCGACCCCTCGGGCTGAAGCTTTCTTT. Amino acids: CASGSTPRAEAFF.

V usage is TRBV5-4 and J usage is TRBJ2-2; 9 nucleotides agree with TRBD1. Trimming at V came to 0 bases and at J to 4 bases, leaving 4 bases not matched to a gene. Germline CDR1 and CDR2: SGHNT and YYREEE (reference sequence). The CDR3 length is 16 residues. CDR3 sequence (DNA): TGTGCCAGCAGCTTGGCCGGGACAGGGATCACCGGGGAGCTGTTTTTT. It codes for CASSLAGTGITGELFF.

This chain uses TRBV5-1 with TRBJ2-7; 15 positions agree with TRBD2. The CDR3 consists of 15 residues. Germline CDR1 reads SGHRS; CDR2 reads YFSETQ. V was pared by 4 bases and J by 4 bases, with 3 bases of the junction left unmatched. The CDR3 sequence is CASSLGTSGRYEQYF. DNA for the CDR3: TGCGCCAGCAGCCTGGGGACTAGCGGGAGGTACGAGCAGTACTTC. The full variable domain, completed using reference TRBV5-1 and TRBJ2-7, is KAGVTQTPRYLIKTRGQQVTLSCSPISGHRSVSWYQQTPGQGLQFLFEYFSETQRNKGNFPGRFSGRQFSNSRSEMNVSTLELGDSALYLCASSLGTSGRYEQYFGPGTRLTVT.

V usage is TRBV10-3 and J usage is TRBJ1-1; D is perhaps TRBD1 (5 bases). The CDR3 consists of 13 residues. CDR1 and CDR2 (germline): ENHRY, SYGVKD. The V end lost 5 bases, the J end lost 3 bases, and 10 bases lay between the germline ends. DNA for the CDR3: TGTGCCATCAGTTGGGGGGTAGACACTGAAGCTTTCTTT. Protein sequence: CAISWGVDTEAFF.

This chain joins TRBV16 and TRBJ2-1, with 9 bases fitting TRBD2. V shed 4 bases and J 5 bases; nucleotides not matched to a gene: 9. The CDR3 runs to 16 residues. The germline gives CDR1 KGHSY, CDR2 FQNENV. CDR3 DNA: TGTGCCAGCAGCCTCGGTAGCGGGAGAGGGGACAATGAGCAGTTCTTC. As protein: CASSLGSGRGDNEQFF.

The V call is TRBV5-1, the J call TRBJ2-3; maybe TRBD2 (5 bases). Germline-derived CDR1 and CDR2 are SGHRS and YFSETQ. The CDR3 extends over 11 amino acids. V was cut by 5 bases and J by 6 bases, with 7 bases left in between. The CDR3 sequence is CASRLVDTQYF. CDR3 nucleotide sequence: TGCGCCAGCAGACTAGTGGATACGCAGTATTTT.

CDR3 nucleotides: TGTGCCAGCAGACGAGACAGGGGATTCTATGGCTACACCTTC. This sequence encodes CASRRDRGFYGYTF. V gene TRBV6-5 combines with J gene TRBJ1-2, with 8 bases matching TRBD1. J lost 4 bases, V lost 6 bases, and 7 bases had no gene match. Germline assignment: CDR1 MNHEY and CDR2 SVGAGI. The CDR3 is made up of 14 amino acids.

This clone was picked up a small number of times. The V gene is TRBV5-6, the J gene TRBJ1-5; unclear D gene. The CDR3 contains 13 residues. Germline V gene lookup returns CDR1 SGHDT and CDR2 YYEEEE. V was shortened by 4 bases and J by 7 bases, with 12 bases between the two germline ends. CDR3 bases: TGTGCCAGCAGCCGGAGAGGAGGGCAGCCCCAGCATTTT. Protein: CASSRRGGQPQHF.

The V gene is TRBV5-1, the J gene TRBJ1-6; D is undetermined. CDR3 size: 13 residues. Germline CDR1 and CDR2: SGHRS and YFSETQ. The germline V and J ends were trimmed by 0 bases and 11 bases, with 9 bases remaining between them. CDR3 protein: CASSLASGPPLHF. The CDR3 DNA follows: TGCGCCAGCAGCTTGGCCAGTGGGCCACCCCTCCACTTT.

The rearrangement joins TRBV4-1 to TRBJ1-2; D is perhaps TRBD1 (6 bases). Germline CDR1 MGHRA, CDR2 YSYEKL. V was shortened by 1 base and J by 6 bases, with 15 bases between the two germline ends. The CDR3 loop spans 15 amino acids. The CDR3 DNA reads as TGCGCCAGCAGCCAAGCCTATCAGGGGTCCCATGGCTACACCTTC. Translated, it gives CASSQAYQGSHGYTF.

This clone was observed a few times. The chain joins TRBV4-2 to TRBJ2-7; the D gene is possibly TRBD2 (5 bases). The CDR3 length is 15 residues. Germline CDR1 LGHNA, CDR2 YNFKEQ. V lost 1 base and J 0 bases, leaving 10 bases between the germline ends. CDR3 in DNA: TGTGCCAGCAGCCAAGGATCCCGGGACTCCTACGAGCAGTACTTC. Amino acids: CASSQGSRDSYEQYF.